Listed below are T cell receptor beta chains from one sample, sequenced in a study of blood T cell repertoires in COVID-19. The repertoire was sequenced with immunoSEQ multiplex PCR; TCRdb's copy has only in-frame clones and lacks some. The data hold some 140,000 clones, with roughly 80% observed a single time. Sequencing used peripheral blood. The source of these receptors is a woman in her 70s with COVID-19, enrolled during active disease. The CDR3 runs from the conserved cysteine through the conserved F or W. Each record gives: J gene, D gene, clone size, V gene, CDR3 DNA, CDR3 protein. The D gene is left open where the match is weak. Size values are once, few and many counts, or a class for expanded clones, and some rows have none.

>TRBJ1-1|TRBD1|NA|TRBV5-4
TGTGCCAGCAGCTCAGGACAGGGGAGAACTGAAGCTTTCTTT
CASSSGQGRTEAFF
>TRBJ1-1|NA|few|TRBV10-3
TGTGCCATCAGAGGTAGCGCCACCATGAACACTGAAGCTTTCTTT
CAIRGSATMNTEAFF
>TRBJ2-5|TRBD1|NA|TRBV6-1
TGTGCCAGCAGTGGCGTAAGGACAGGGGGCGCGGGGGAGACCCAGTACTTC
CASSGVRTGGAGETQYF
>TRBJ2-4|TRBD2|NA|TRBV5-1
TGCGCCAGCAGCTTGGCGGGGGGAGAGAACATTCAGTACTTC
CASSLAGGENIQYF
>TRBJ1-5|NA|NA|TRBV21-1
TGTGCCAGCAGCTTAAGAAGTCGGCGGCATAGCAATCAGCCCCAGCATTTT
CASSLRSRRHSNQPQHF
>TRBJ2-3|TRBD2|few|TRBV5-4
TGTGCCAGCAGCAAACGTAGCGGGGTAGGAGATACGCAGTATTTT
CASSKRSGVGDTQYF
>TRBJ2-1|TRBD2|NA|TRBV7-9
TGTGCCAGCAGCTCTAGCGGGGGGGCCCGAAATGAGCAGTTCTTC
CASSSSGGARNEQFF
>TRBJ1-2|TRBD1|NA|TRBV5-5
TGTGCCAGCGCCGACAGGGACGGGACGGGGGACTATGGCTACACCTTC
CASADRDGTGDYGYTF
>TRBJ2-7|NA|NA|TRBV19
TGTGCCAGTAGTTCCCGCCCGGGGAACACCTACGAGCAGTACTTC
CASSSRPGNTYEQYF
>TRBJ1-6|TRBD1|NA|TRBV30
TGTGCCTGGAGTGGAAGGACAGGGGCCCTTAGCTCCTATAATTCACCCCTCCACTTT
CAWSGRTGALSSYNSPLHF
>TRBJ1-2|TRBD1|NA|TRBV5-4
TGTGCCAGCAGCTTGGATGGACAGGGATATGGCTACACCTTC
CASSLDGQGYGYTF
>TRBJ1-1|TRBD1|NA|TRBV7-2
TGTGCCAGCAGCCCCTACCCCGGGACAGGTACTGAAGCTTTCTTT
CASSPYPGTGTEAFF
>TRBJ2-5|TRBD1|NA|TRBV5-8
TGTGCCAGCAGCAGTCGACAGGGGACAGAGACCCAGTACTTC
CASSSRQGTETQYF
>TRBJ2-2|NA|NA|TRBV5-1
TGCGCCAGCAGCTTGGCGGGGTTCGGCACCGGGGAGCTGTTTTTT
CASSLAGFGTGELFF
>TRBJ1-2|TRBD1|NA|TRBV19
TGTGCCAGAACTCATCAGCCGGGACAGATTAACTATGGCTACACCTTC
CARTHQPGQINYGYTF
>TRBJ2-7|TRBD1|NA|TRBV6-4
TGTGCCAGCAGTCCGAACCCGGGACAGCCCAGCGAGCAGTACTTC
CASSPNPGQPSEQYF
>TRBJ2-3|NA|NA|TRBV2
TGTGCCAGCAGAAAAGGGGGTACCACAGATACGCAGTATTTT
CASRKGGTTDTQYF
>TRBJ1-5|NA|NA|TRBV11-2
TGTGCCAGCAGCTTAGATGGGGGCAGGGATCAGCCCCAGCATTTT
CASSLDGGRDQPQHF
>TRBJ2-5|NA|NA|TRBV7-9
TGTGCCAGCAGCTACGGGACAACTGGAGAGACCCAGTACTTC
CASSYGTTGETQYF
>TRBJ2-1|TRBD2|once|TRBV7-6
TGTGCCAGCAGCTTAGGTACGGGGGGCTCCTACAATGAGCAGTTCTTC
CASSLGTGGSYNEQFF
>TRBJ2-7|NA|NA|TRBV6-2/TRBV6-3
TGTGCCAGCAGTTGGAGTGGGGGGTACGAGCAGTACTTC
CASSWSGGYEQYF
>TRBJ1-1|NA|NA|TRBV29-1
TGCAGCGTTGAAGAAGGGGGCACTGAAGCTTTCTTT
CSVEEGGTEAFF
>TRBJ2-6|TRBD1|NA|TRBV7-9
TGTGCCAGCAGCTTACGTTGGACAGGGGTTATAGCTGGGGCCAACGTCCTGACTTTC
CASSLRWTGVIAGANVLTF
>TRBJ2-3|NA|NA|TRBV19
TGTGCCAGTAGCCCGACAGGGAGGACAGATACGCAGTATTTT
CASSPTGRTDTQYF
>TRBJ2-6|TRBD1|NA|TRBV7-6
TGTGCCAGCAGCTTAGGGAGGGACAGGGGGCTCTCTGGGGCCAACGTCCTGACTTTC
CASSLGRDRGLSGANVLTF
>TRBJ1-2|NA|NA|TRBV2
TGTGCCAGCAGTGCGGCTAACTATGGCTACACCTTC
CASSAANYGYTF
>TRBJ1-2|NA|NA|TRBV7-9
TGTGCCAGCAGCCCCCAGGGGAACTATGGCTACACCTTC
CASSPQGNYGYTF
>TRBJ2-2|TRBD1|NA|TRBV7-6
TGTGCCAGCAGCTTAGGGGACAGGGCGTCCGGGGAGCTGTTTTTT
CASSLGDRASGELFF
>TRBJ2-1|NA|NA|TRBV28
TGTGCCAGCATAGGCGGGGGCCGCTACAATGAGCAGTTCTTC
CASIGGGRYNEQFF
>TRBJ1-1|TRBD1|NA|TRBV6-5
TGTGCCAGCAGCCCGGACAGGGACAACACTGAAGCTTTCTTT
CASSPDRDNTEAFF
>TRBJ2-2|NA|NA|TRBV7-2
TGTGCCAGCAGCTCACAGGGCGCGAACACCGGGGAGCTGTTTTTT
CASSSQGANTGELFF
>TRBJ1-2|TRBD1|NA|TRBV19
TGTGCCAGTAGCCGGCCCGTGACAGGGAAAGATGGCTACACCTTC
CASSRPVTGKDGYTF
>TRBJ2-4|NA|NA|TRBV21-1
TGTGCCAGCAGCAAGGAAGGGGACAGGAATGTAGCCAAAAACATTCAGTACTTC
CASSKEGDRNVAKNIQYF
>TRBJ1-2|NA|NA|TRBV2
TGTGCCAGCAGTGAGGCGGCTTATGGCTACACCTTC
CASSEAAYGYTF
>TRBJ2-1|TRBD2|NA|TRBV7-2
TGTGCCAGCAGCTTAGACCCTAGCGGGGGGGCGTTGTTCTTC
CASSLDPSGGALFF
>TRBJ1-1|TRBD1|NA|TRBV28
TGTGCCAGCAGCACCCTGACAGGGCGGCGCGCTGAAGCTTTCTTT
CASSTLTGRRAEAFF
>TRBJ1-1|TRBD1|NA|TRBV6-6
TGTGCCAGCAGTTACCCCGGGACAGGGAACACTGAAGCTTTCTTT
CASSYPGTGNTEAFF